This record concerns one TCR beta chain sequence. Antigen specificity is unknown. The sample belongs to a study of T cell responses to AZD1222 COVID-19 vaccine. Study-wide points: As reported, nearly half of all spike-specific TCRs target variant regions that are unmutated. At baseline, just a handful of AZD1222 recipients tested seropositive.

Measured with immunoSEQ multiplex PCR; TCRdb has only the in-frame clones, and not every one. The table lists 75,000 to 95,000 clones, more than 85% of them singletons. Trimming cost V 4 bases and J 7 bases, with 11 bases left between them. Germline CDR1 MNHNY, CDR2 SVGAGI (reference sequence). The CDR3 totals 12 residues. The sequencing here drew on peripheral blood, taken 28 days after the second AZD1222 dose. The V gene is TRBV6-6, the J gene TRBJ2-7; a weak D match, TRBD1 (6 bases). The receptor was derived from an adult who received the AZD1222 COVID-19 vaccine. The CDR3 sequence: CASSSNRAEQYF. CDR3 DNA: TGTGCCAGCAGTTCTAACAGGGCGGAGCAGTACTTC.